This T cell receptor beta chain was found in a study of OX40 agonist ivuxolimab in advanced cancers. Background on the study: Ivuxolimab is a fully human IgG2 antibody that activates OX40 (CD134). Notes on the study in general: CD8+ T cells showed, on average, more clonal expansion than CD4+ cells. Clonal expansion by week 6 occurred in CD4+ and CD8+ blood T cells (at 0.1 to 3.0 mg/kg).

V was pared by 4 bases and J by 0 bases, with 5 bases of the junction left unmatched. The CDR3 runs 16 residues. Germline V gene data show CDR1 as LGHNA and CDR2 as YNFKEQ. This clone appeared a single time. No antigen is known for it. Produced via immunoSEQ multiplex PCR; TCRdb's table is partial and in-frame only. This sample yields about 82,000 clones, of which 70% to 90% are seen a single time; 6.5% belongs to the top ten. The source was CD4+ or CD8+ T cells sorted from blood, collected in a trial of the OX40 agonist ivuxolimab. The clonotype comes from an adult with an advanced solid tumor such as melanoma, head and neck, liver or kidney cancer. The V call is TRBV4-2, the J call TRBJ2-1, with 8 positions matching TRBD1. The CDR3 loop reads CASSLRTGSSYNEQFF. The DNA for the CDR3 is TGTGCCAGCAGCCTCCGGACAGGGAGCTCCTACAATGAGCAGTTCTTC.